Sequencing of this T cell receptor beta chain was carried out in a study of blood T cells in healthy people across ages. Only a few counts were recorded for this clonotype. Alongside a J-beta primer mix, a sample-barcoded 5' primer served in a second PCR lasting roughly 6 to 11 cycles. Using its own MiXCR run on the 5' RACE reads, TCRdb lists one record per CDR3 protein. Among 750,000 to 950,000 distinct CDR3 sequences listed, under 35% were seen once. Individuals who donated were healthy Caucasians from Russia aged roughly 6 to 95. CDR1 and CDR2 from the germline V gene are MNHEY and SMNVEV (reference sequence). V trimming: 1 base; J trimming: 3 bases; junction bases outside the gene matches: 11. This CDR3 region has 18 residues. These same records also appear under a second study, on T cells of mothers and their children. This second report adds: For cDNA synthesis, the complete extracted RNA was used (around 1.5 ug per 15 ul).

This chain connects TRBV27 to TRBJ2-1, with TRBD2 matching 8 bases. The receptor's source is a woman in her thirties or forties in good health. Sequenced input: blood. Here the CDR3 reads CASSLWGGAGGSYNEQFF. In nucleotides, the CDR3 is TGTGCCAGCAGTTTATGGGGGGGGGCGGGGGGAAGCTACAATGAGCAGTTCTTC.